There are a few counts of the clone carrying this TCR beta chain. Its target is unknown. This sample was included in a study of T-cell reconstitution after alpha-beta-depleted transplantation in children. Overall study results and limits: T-cell counts and diversity at one year post-transplant came mainly from newly produced T cells. In some patients, recipient T cells and intrathymic progenitors surviving conditioning explained high day-60 diversity. Where alpha-beta T cells came from about two months after transplant was reportedly several hundred expanded graft clones.

Preparation of the TCRbeta library used unique molecular identifiers. TCRdb re-called the PCR reads through MiXCR, storing one row per CDR3 protein. The sample has hundreds of thousands of distinct CDR3 sequences, roughly 15% seen once. Germline V gene data show CDR1 as MNHEY and CDR2 as SVGAGI. V gave up 2 bases and J gave up 0 bases, with 11 bases separating them. The CDR3 runs to 16 residues. The specimen comprised PBMCs, mostly from graft donor cells, sampled 360 days after TCRalphabeta/CD19-depleted stem cell transplant. This TCR came from a boy younger than two who had a stem cell transplant for Wiskott-Aldrich syndrome, so the T cells may come from the graft donor. The V gene is TRBV6-5, the J gene TRBJ1-5; no clear D. The DNA of the CDR3 is TGTGCCAGCAGTTACAGGGATGGGATTAGCAATCAGCCCCAGCATTTT. Its protein product is CASSYRDGISNQPQHF.